This TCR beta chain was captured in a study of response to subunit inactivated influenza vaccine. The CDR3 is 15 amino acids. Trimming left V 4 bases short and J 2 bases short, with 18 bases between. Germline CDR1 reads DFQATT; CDR2 reads SNEGSKA (reference sequence). TCRdb reanalysed the RT-PCR reads using MiXCR and keeps one entry per CDR3 protein. The sample holds about 780,000 distinct CDR3 sequences, approximately 18% seen once. This clonotype was seen more than once but under ten times. Its antigen is undetermined. Overall study findings and caveats: Researchers suggested that each seasonal influenza vaccination recruits few new T cells.

The clonotype originates from a man aged 50-60 years who received an inactivated influenza vaccine. Source: PBMCs from blood, taken 5 days after vaccination. V and J are TRBV20-1 and TRBJ2-7; D may correspond to TRBD1 or TRBD2 (5 bases each). CDR3 protein: CSAKEPGRLTYEQYF. Here the CDR3 DNA reads TGCAGTGCTAAGGAGCCGGGACGTCTAACCTACGAGCAGTACTTC.